The clone carrying this T cell receptor (beta chain) was detected a few times. As yet, its antigen is unknown. Constant-region reverse primers amplified full-length variable regions, followed by semi-nested Nested Universal Primer A PCR. MiXCR was run by TCRdb on the 5' RACE reads, yielding one entry per CDR3 protein. Altogether just under 65,000 distinct CDR3 sequences are present, approximately 22% being singletons, with the ten largest covering under 3.5%. Study-level points and caveats: Tumor Tregs overlapped most with tumor, then blood, naive CD4+ cells. The TCR gene usage of tumor memory CD4+ T cells clustered together with blood and lymph node memory CD4+ cells and with lymph node naive CD4+ cells.

Germline V gene lookup returns CDR1 SGHVS and CDR2 FQNEAQ. Between the trimmed V and J ends, which lost 0 bases and 4 bases, there was a span of 15 bases. The CDR3 is made up of 17 amino acids. This chain links TRBV7-8 with TRBJ1-4; D perhaps matches TRBD1 (5 bases). This clonotype was sampled from a female donor with breast cancer. Sequencing was carried out using memory CD4+ T cells sorted from a lymph node. Documented subset: memory CD4+ T cells, CD4+CD45RO+CD25-. The CDR3 DNA sequence: TGTGCCAGCAGCTTAGCTAGGCAGGGTCTTGGTAATGAAAAACTGTTTTTT. This encodes CASSLARQGLGNEKLFF.